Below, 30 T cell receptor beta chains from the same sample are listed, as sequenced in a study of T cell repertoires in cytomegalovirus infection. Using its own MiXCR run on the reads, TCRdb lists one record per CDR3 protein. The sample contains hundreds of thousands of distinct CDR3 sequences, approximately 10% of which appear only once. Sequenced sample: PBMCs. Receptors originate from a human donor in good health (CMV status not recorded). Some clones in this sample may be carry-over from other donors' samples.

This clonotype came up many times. The CDR3 sequence: CASSSTGSNEKLFF. CDR3 bases: TGTGCCAGCAGCTCGACGGGTTCTAATGAAAAACTGTTTTTT. The rearrangement uses TRBV3-1 and TRBJ1-4; D ambiguous. The CDR3 length is 14 residues. V dropped 5 bases and J dropped 3 bases, with 10 bases sitting between them. Germline V gives CDR1 LGHDT, CDR2 YNNKEL (reference sequence). Drawing the rest from reference TRBV3-1 and TRBJ1-4, the complete variable domain is DTAVSQTPKYLVTQMGNDKSIKCEQNLGHDTMYWYKQDSKKFLKIMFSYNNKELIINETVPNRFSPKSPDKAHLNLHINSLELGDSAVYFCASSSTGSNEKLFFGSGTQLSVL.

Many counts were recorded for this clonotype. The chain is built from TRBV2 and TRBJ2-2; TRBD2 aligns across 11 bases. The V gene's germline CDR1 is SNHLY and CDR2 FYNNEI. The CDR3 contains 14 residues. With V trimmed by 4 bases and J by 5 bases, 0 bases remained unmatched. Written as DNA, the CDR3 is TGTGCCAGCAGTGGACTAGCGGGAACCGGGGAGCTGTTTTTT. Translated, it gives CASSGLAGTGELFF.

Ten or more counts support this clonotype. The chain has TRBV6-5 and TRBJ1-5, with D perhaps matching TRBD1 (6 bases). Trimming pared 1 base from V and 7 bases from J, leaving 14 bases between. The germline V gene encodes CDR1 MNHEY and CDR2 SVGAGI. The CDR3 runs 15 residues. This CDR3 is CASSYYWGADQPQHF. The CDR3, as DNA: TGTGCCAGCAGTTACTACTGGGGGGCGGACCAGCCCCAGCATTTT.

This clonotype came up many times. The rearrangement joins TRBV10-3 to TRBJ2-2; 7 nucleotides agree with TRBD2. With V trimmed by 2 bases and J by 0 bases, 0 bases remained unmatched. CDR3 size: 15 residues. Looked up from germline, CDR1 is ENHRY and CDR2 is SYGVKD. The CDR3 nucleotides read TGTGCCATCAGTGAGCTAGCGGCGAACACCGGGGAGCTGTTTTTT. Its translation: CAISELAANTGELFF.

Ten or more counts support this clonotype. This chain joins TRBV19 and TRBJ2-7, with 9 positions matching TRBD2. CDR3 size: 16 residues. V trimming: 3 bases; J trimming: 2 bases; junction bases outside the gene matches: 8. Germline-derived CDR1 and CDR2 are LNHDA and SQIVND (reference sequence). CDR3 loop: CASSIAQRGATYEQYF. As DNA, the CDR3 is TGTGCCAGTAGTATTGCCCAGCGGGGGGCGACCTACGAGCAGTACTTC.

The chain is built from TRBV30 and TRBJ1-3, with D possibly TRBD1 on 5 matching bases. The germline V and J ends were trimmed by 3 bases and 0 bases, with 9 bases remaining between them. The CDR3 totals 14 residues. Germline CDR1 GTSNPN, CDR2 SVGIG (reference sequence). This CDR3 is CAWSADSSGNTIYF. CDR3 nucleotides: TGTGCCTGGAGCGCTGACAGCTCTGGAAACACCATATATTTT.

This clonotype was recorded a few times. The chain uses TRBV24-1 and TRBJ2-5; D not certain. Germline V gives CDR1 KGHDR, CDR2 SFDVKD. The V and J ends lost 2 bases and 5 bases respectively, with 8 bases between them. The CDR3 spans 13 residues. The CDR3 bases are TGTGCCACCAGTGATTCGCTCGGGGAGACCCAGTACTTC. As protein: CATSDSLGETQYF.

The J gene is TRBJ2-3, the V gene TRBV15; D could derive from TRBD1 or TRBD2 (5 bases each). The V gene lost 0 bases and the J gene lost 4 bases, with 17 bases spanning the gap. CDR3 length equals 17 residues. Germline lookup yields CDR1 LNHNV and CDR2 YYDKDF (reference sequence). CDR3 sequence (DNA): TGTGCCACCAGCAGAGAGGGGGTGACACAGCCCTCAGATACGCAGTATTTT. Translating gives CATSREGVTQPSDTQYF.

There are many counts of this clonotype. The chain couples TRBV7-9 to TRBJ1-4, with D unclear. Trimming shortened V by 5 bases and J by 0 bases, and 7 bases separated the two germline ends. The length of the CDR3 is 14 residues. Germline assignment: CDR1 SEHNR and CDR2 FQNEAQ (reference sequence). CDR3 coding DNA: TGTGCCAGCAGCAACAGTGCAACTAATGAAAAACTGTTTTTT. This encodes CASSNSATNEKLFF.

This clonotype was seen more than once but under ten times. CDR3 sequence reads: CSTPGAGGPYNEQFF. In DNA form, the CDR3 reads TGCAGTACACCGGGTGCGGGAGGCCCCTACAATGAGCAGTTCTTC. The chain recombines TRBV20-1 with TRBJ2-1; TRBD2 aligns across 8 bases. The CDR3 is made up of 15 amino acids. V lost 8 bases, J lost 2 bases, and 11 bases stayed unmatched. Germline CDR1 DFQATT, CDR2 SNEGSKA (reference sequence).

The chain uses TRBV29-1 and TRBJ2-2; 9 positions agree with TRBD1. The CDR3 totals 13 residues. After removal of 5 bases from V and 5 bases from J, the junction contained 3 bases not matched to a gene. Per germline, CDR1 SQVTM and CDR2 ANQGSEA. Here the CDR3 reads CSVRDRDTGELFF. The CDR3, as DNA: TGCAGCGTTAGGGACAGGGATACCGGGGAGCTGTTTTTT.

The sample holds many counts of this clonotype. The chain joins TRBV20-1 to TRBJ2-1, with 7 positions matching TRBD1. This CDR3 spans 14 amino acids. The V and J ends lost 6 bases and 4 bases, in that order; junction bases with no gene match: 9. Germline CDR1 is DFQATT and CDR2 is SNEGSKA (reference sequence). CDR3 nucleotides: TGCAGTGCCCCGACAGGGTACGTTTACAATGAGCAGTTCTTC. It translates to CSAPTGYVYNEQFF.

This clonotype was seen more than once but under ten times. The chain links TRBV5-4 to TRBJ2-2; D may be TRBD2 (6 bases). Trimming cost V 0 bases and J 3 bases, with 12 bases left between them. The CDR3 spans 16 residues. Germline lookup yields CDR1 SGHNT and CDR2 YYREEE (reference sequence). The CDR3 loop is CASSLAPREYTGELFF. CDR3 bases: TGTGCCAGCAGCTTGGCCCCGCGGGAATACACCGGGGAGCTGTTTTTT.

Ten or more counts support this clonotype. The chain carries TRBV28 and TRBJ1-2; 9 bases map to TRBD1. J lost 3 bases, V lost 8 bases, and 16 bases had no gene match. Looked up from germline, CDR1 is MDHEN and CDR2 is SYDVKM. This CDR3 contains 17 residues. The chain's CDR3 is CASHRWTGERVDYGYTF. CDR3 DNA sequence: TGTGCCAGCCACAGGTGGACAGGGGAAAGAGTAGACTATGGCTACACCTTC.

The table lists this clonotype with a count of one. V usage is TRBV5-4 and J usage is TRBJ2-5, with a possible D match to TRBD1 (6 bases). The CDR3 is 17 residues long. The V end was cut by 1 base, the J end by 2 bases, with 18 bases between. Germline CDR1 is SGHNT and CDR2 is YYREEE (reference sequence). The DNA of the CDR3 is TGTGCCAGCAGCTTGCCGTTGAGGGGGTCGACTCAAGAGACCCAGTACTTC. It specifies CASSLPLRGSTQETQYF.

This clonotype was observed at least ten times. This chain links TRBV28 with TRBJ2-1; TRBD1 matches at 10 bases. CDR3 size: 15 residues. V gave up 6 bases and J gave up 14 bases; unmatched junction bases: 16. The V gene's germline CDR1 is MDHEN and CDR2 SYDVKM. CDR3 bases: TGTGCCAGCAGCCTAGGCTTGAATAGCGGGACAGGGGAGTTCTTC. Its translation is CASSLGLNSGTGEFF. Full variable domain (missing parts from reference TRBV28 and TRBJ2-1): DVKVTQSSRYLVKRTGEKVFLECVQDMDHENMFWYRQDPGLGLRLIYFSYDVKMKEKGDIPEGYSVSREKKERFSLILESASTNQTSMYLCASSLGLNSGTGEFFGPGTRLTVL.

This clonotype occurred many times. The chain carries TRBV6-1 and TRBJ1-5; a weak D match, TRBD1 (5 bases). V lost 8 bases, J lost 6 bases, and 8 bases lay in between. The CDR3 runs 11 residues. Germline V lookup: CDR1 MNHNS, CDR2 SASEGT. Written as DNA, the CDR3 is TGTGCCAGCTCGGGGGTTCAGCCCCAGCATTTT. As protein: CASSGVQPQHF.

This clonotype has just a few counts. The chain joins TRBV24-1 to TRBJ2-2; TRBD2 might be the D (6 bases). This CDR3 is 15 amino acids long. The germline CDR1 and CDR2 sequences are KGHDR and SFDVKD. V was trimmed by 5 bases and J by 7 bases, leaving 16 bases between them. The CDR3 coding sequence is TGTGCCACCAGTGTCGGGGGAGATCAGGTCGGGGAGCTGTTTTTT. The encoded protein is CATSVGGDQVGELFF.

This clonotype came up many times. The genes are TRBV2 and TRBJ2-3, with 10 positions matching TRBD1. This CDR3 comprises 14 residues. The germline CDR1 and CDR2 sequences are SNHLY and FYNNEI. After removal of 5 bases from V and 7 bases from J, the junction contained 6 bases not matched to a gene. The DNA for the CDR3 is TGTGCCAGCAGTACCCGGGACAGGGGTAATACGCAGTATTTT. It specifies CASSTRDRGNTQYF.

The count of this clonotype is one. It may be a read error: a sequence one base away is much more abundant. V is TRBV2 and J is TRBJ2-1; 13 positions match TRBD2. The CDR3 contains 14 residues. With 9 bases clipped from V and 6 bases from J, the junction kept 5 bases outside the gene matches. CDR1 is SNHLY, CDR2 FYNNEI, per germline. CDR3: CASTGLAGVNEQFF. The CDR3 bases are TGTGCCAGTACAGGACTAGCGGGAGTCAATGAGCAGTTCTTC. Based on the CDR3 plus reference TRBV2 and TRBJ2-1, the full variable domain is EPEVTQTPSHQVTQMGQEVILRCVPISNHLYFYWYRQILGQKVEFLVSFYNNEISEKSEIFDDQFSVERPDGSNFTLKIRSTKLEDSAMYFCASTGLAGVNEQFFGPGTRLTVL.

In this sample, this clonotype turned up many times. CDR3 nucleotide sequence: TGTGCCAGCAGTTTACAGGCTCTGAACACTGAAGCTTTCTTT. Amino acid sequence: CASSLQALNTEAFF. V is TRBV12-3 or TRBV12-4 and J is TRBJ1-1, with no clear D. The CDR3 is 14 amino acids. V was clipped by 2 bases and J by 0 bases, with 7 bases between them.

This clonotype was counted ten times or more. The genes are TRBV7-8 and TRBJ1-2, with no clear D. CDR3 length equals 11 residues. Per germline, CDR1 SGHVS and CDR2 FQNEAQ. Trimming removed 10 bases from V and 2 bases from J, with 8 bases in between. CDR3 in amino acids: CANRLNYGYTF. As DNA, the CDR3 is TGTGCCAACCGACTGAACTATGGCTACACCTTC. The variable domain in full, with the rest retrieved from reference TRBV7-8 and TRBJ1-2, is GAGVSQSPRYKVAKRGQDVALRCDPISGHVSLFWYQQALGQGPEFLTYFQNEAQLDKSGLPSDRFFAERPEGSVSTLKIQRTQQEDSAVYLCANRLNYGYTFGSGTRLTVV.

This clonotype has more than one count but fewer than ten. The CDR3 coding sequence is TGTGCCAGCGGATCTACAGGGATCTATGGCTACACCTTC. Its protein is CASGSTGIYGYTF. The gene calls are TRBV12-3 or TRBV12-4 and TRBJ1-2; maybe TRBD1 (6 bases). CDR3 length equals 13 residues. The V and J ends lost 8 bases and 4 bases respectively, with 14 bases between them.

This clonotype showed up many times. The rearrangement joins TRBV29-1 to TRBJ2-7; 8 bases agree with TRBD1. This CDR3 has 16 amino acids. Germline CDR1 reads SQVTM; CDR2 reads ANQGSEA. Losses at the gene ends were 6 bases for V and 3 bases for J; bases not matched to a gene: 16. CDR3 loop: CSVHQKDRENIYEQYF. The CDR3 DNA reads TGCAGCGTGCACCAGAAGGACAGGGAAAATATCTACGAGCAGTACTTC.

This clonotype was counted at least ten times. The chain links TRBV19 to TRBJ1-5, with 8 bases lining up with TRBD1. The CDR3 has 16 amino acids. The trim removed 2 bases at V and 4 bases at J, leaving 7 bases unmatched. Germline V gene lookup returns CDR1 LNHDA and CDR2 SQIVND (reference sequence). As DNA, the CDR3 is TGTGCCAGTAGTATACCGGGACAGGCTATGAATCAGCCCCAGCATTTT. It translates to CASSIPGQAMNQPQHF.

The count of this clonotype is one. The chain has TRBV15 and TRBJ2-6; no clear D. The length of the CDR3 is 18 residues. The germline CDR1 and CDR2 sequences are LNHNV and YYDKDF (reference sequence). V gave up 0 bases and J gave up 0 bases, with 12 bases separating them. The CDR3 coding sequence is TGTGCCACCAGCAGAGATTCGGACGGCTTCTCTGGGGCCAACGTCCTGACTTTC. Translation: CATSRDSDGFSGANVLTF.

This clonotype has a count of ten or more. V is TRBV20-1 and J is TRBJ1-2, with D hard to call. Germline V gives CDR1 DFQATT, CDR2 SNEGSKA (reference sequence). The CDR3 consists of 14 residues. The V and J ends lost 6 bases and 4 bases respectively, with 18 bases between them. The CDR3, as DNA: TGCAGTGCGCGGCCCCAAGAGAGAGGCTATGGCTACACCTTC. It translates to CSARPQERGYGYTF.

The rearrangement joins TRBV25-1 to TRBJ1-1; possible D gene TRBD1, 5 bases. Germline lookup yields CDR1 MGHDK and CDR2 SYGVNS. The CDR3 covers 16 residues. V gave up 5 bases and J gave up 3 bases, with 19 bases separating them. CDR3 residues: CASSPPAAEGDTEAFF. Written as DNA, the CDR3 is TGTGCCAGCAGTCCCCCCGCGGCAGAAGGGGACACTGAAGCTTTCTTT.

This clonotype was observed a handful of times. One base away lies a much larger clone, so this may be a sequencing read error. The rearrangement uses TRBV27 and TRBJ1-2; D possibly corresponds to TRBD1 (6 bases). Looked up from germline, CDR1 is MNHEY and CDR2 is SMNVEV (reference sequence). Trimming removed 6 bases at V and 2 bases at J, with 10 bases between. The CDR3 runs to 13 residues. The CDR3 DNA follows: TGTGCCAGCAGCGCCACAGGGAACTATGGCTACACCTTC. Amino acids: CASSATGNYGYTF.

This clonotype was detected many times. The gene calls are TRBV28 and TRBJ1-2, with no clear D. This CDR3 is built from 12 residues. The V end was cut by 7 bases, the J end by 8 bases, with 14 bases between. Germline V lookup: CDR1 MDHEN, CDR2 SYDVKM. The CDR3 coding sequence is TGTGCCAGCAAAAGCGGCTTAAGCGGCTACACCTTC. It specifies CASKSGLSGYTF.